What follows is one TCR beta chain and its context. Terminally differentiated effector memory CD45RA+ cells were excluded from the naive CD8 cells, which were CD45RO-negative and positively selected for CCR7. This CDR3 is 15 amino acids long. V gave up 5 bases and J gave up 3 bases; unmatched junction bases: 4. Germline assignment: CDR1 MNHEY and CDR2 SVGAGI. These data are taken from a study of shared clonotypes between healthy human individuals. The assay was immunoSEQ multiplex PCR, and TCRdb's table has in-frame clones only and misses some. The sample includes roughly 550,000 clones, around 95% of them seen just once.

Sequencing was done on a sample of naive CD8+ T cells sorted from blood. This TCR was sampled from a woman in her thirties in good health. The chain combines TRBV6-5 with TRBJ1-5, with 10 bases that match TRBD1. CDR3 amino acids: CASSTGTGANQPQHF. Written as DNA, the CDR3 is TGTGCCAGCAGTACCGGGACAGGGGCCAATCAGCCCCAGCATTTT.